This T cell receptor beta chain derives from a study of shared clonotypes between healthy human individuals. Trimming removed 5 bases from V and 5 bases from J; junction bases left unmatched: 5. CDR1 and CDR2 from the germline V gene are MNHEY and SMNVEV (reference sequence). The CDR3 extends over 14 amino acids. Of note for this clone: Its specificity is not known.

The naive CD8 fraction comprised CD45RO-negative cells positively selected for CCR7 and excluded terminally differentiated effector memory CD45RA+ cells. At the deep level, the assay was run. Only in-frame clones appear in the TCRdb table, and some are missing; sequencing was by immunoSEQ multiplex PCR. The sample contains about 680,000 clones, roughly nine tenths of which appear only once. General study results and limits: It was the non-shared clonotypes that had lower generation probabilities than clonotypes shared by all four donors.

The TCR originated in a man aged 30-40 years in good health. The sample was naive CD8+ T cells sorted from blood. J is TRBJ1-2 and V is TRBV27, with 10 bases lining up with TRBD1. The CDR3 sequence: CASSPGTGVYGYTF. Written as DNA, the CDR3 is TGTGCCAGCAGTCCCGGGACAGGGGTTTATGGCTACACCTTC.